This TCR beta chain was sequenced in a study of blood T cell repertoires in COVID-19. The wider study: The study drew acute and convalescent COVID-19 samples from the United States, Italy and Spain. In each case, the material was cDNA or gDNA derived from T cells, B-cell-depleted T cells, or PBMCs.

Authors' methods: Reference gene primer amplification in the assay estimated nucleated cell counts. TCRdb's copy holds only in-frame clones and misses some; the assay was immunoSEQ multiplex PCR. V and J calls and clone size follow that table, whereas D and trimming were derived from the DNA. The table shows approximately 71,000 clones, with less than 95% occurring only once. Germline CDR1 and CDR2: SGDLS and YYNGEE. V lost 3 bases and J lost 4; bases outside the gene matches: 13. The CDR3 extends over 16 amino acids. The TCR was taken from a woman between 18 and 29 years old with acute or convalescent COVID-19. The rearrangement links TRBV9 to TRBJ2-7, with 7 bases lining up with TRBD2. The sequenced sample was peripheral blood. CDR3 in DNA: TGTGCCAGCAGCGCAGGAGGGGAGGGCCGAGGATACGAGCAGTACTTC. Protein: CASSAGGEGRGYEQYF.